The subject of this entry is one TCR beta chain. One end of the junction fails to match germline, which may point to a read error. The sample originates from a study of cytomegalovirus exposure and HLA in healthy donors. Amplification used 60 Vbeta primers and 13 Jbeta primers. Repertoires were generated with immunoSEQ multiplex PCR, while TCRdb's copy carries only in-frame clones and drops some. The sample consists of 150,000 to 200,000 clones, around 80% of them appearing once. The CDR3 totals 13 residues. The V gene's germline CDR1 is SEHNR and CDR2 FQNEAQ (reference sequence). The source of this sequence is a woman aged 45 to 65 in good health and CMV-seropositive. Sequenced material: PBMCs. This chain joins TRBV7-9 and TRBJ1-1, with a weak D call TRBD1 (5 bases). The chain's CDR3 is CSSSSTANTEAFF. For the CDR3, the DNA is TGTTCCAGCAGCTCGACAGCGAACACTGAAGCTTTCTTT. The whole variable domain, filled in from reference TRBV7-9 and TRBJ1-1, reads DTGVSQNPRHKITKRGQNVTFRCDPISEHNRLYWYRQTLGQGPEFLTYFQNEAQLEKSRLLSDRFSAERPKGSFSTLEIQRTEQGDSAMYLCSSSSTANTEAFFGQGTRLTVV.